This TCR beta chain was sequenced for a study of T cell repertoires in cytomegalovirus infection. TCRdb passed the reads through MiXCR, listing each CDR3 protein once. The repertoire holds 300,000 to 400,000 distinct CDR3 sequences, with about a sixth as singletons. The sample holds many counts of this clonotype. CDR1 is SGHVS and CDR2 is FQNEAQ in the germline V gene. The V end lost 1 base, the J end lost 6 bases, and 12 bases lay between the germline ends. The CDR3 has 15 amino acids. The sequence came from a human donor in good health (CMV status not recorded). Some clones in this sample may be carry-over from other donors' samples. V is TRBV7-8 and J is TRBJ2-2; D unclear. The specimen was PBMCs. CDR3 bases: TGTGCCAGCAGCTTAGATTTCGTGACGGCCGGGGAGCTGTTTTTT. Its protein product is CASSLDFVTAGELFF.